This T cell receptor beta chain was documented in a study of blood T cell repertoires in COVID-19. In the study overall: Acute and convalescent COVID-19 samples came from the United States, Italy and Spain.

The CDR3 extends over 17 amino acids. Trimming at V came to 2 bases and at J to 7 bases, leaving 13 bases not matched to a gene. From germline, CDR1 is ENHRY and CDR2 SYGVKD. Generated by immunoSEQ multiplex PCR, the TCRdb table keeps only in-frame clones and is missing some. The sample includes 90,000 to 120,000 clones, about four fifths of them seen just once. This sequence originates from a human donor in a cohort sampled during active COVID-19. The source material was peripheral blood. V and J are TRBV10-3 and TRBJ2-1; 8 bases are shared with TRBD1. CDR3: CAISEIRGQGARNEQFF. DNA for the CDR3: TGTGCCATCAGTGAGATCCGAGGGCAGGGGGCTCGGAATGAGCAGTTCTTC.